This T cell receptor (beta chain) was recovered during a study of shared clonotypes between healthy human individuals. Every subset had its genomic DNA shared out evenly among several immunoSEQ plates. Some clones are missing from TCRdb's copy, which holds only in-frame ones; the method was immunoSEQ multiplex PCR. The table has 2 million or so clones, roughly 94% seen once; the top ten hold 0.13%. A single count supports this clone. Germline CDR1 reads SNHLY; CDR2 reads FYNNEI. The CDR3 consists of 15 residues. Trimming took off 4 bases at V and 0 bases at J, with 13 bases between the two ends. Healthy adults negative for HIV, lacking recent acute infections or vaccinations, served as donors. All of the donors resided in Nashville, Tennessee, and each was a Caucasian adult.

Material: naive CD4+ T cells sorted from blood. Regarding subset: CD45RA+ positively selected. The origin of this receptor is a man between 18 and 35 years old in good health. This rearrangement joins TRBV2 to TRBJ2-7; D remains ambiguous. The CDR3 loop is CASSVDQNRSYEQYF. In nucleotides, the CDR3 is TGTGCCAGCAGTGTTGATCAGAACCGCTCCTACGAGCAGTACTTC. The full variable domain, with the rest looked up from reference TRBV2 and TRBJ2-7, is EPEVTQTPSHQVTQMGQEVILRCVPISNHLYFYWYRQILGQKVEFLVSFYNNEISEKSEIFDDQFSVERPDGSNFTLKIRSTKLEDSAMYFCASSVDQNRSYEQYFGPGTRLTVT.